The entry that follows covers one T cell receptor (beta chain) sequence. The antigen is not known. J was trimmed by 5 bases and V by 5 bases; bases with no gene match: 6. CDR3 length: 15 amino acids. The germline V gene has CDR1 MNHNY and CDR2 SVGAGI (reference sequence). Repertoires were generated with immunoSEQ multiplex PCR, while TCRdb's copy carries only in-frame clones and drops some. The repertoire holds over 120,000 clones, with around three quarters as singletons. The sample belongs to a study of cytotoxic CD8 clonotypes in ibrutinib-treated CLL. General observations from the study: Baseline clonality was higher than in age-matched healthy donors and moved in step with circulating CD8+ T-cell counts.

The source was PBMCs, collected after 12 months of ibrutinib treatment. The TCR comes from a human donor with chronic lymphocytic leukemia. This chain links TRBV6-6 with TRBJ2-2; 9 bases are a match to TRBD2. CDR3 sequence: CASSPPTSGTGELFF. The DNA of the CDR3 is TGTGCCAGCAGTCCCCCGACTAGCGGTACCGGGGAGCTGTTTTTT.